This record looks at one T cell receptor beta chain sequence and its context. The antigen remains unidentified. Germline CDR1 is SGHVS and CDR2 is FQNEAQ. V gave up 5 bases and J gave up 4 bases; unmatched junction bases: 10. The CDR3 runs 16 residues. Target depth was 1 in 200,000 to 1 in 1 million T cells, about 10x per clonotype. Profiling relied on immunoSEQ multiplex PCR, and the TCRdb table lists in-frame clones only, not all of them. The repertoire includes 200,000 to 250,000 clones, just over 70% of them detected once, and roughly 5.9% sits in the top ten. The source of the sample is a study of cytotoxic CD8 clonotypes in ibrutinib-treated CLL. Study context: Mean values per sample were 250,000 to 300,000 productive templates and around 96,000 productive rearrangements. Overall study results and limits: Samples were collected at differing times from sustained-remission and progressing patients.

About 1.9 micrograms of genomic DNA (from cryopreserved PBMCs) were used for TCR beta libraries. V and J are TRBV7-8 and TRBJ2-7, with 11 nucleotides matching TRBD2. The sequenced sample was PBMCs, obtained after 12 months of ibrutinib treatment. This TCR was recovered from a human donor with chronic lymphocytic leukemia. The CDR3, as DNA: TGTGCCAGCAGCCCGGGGACTAGCGGAGCCGAATACGAGCAGTACTTC. Translated, it gives CASSPGTSGAEYEQYF.